The subject of this entry is one TCR beta chain. The data originate from a study of control samples from healthy donors and cancer patients. There are 14 residues in the CDR3. The germline CDR1 and CDR2 sequences are ENHRY and SYGVKD. Trimming pared 2 bases from V and 4 bases from J, leaving 9 bases between. Clones were sequenced by immunoSEQ multiplex PCR, and TCRdb holds only the in-frame ones, with some missing. This sample has some 130,000 clones, with roughly 90% found just once. Sequencing used PBMCs. The chain recombines TRBV10-3 with TRBJ1-3; D call uncertain. The clonotype originates from a man in his forties or fifties with head and neck cancer. This CDR3 is CAISEPVQGNTIYF. The CDR3 DNA follows: TGTGCCATCAGTGAGCCTGTTCAAGGAAACACCATATATTTT.